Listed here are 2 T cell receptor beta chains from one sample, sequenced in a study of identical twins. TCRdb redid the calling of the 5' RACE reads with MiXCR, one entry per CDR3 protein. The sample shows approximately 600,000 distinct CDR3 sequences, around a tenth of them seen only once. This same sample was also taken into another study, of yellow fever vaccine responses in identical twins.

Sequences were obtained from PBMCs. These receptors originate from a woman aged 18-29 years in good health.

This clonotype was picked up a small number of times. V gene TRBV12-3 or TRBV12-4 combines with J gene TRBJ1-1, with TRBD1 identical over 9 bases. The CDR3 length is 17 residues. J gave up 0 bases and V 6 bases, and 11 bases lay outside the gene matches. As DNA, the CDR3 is TGTGCCAGCAGGCCCAGGACAGGGGACGAGGTGAACACTGAAGCTTTCTTT. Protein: CASRPRTGDEVNTEAFF.

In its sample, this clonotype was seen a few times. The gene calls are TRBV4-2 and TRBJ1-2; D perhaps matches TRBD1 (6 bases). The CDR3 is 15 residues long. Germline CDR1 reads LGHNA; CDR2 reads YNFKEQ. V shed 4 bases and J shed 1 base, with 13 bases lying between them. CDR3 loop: CASSLIGQFNYGYTF. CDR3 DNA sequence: TGTGCCAGCAGCCTAATAGGACAGTTTAACTATGGCTACACCTTC.